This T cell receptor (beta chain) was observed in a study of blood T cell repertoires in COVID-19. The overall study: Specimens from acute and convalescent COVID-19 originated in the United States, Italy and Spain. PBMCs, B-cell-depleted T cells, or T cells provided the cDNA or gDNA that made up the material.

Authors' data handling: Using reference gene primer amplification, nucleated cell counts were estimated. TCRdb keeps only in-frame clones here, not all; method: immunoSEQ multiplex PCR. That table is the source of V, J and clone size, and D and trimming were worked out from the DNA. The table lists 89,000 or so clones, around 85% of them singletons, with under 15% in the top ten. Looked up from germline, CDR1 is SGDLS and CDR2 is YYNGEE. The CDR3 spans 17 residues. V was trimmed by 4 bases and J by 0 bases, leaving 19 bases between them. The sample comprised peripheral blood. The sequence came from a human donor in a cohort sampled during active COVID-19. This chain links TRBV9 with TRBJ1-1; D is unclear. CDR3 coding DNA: TGTGCCAGCAGCCCGGGTCTTACCCACGTCCTGAACACTGAAGCTTTCTTT. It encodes CASSPGLTHVLNTEAFF.